A selection of T cell receptor beta chains follows, all from one sample in a study of T cell repertoires in cytomegalovirus infection. For these receptors, no antigen is known. TCRdb passed the reads through MiXCR, listing each CDR3 protein once. The sample lists more than 110,000 distinct CDR3 sequences, approximately 30% occurring once. The sample in question was CD8+ T cells from cultured PBMCs, obtained from culture after CMV antigen stimulation. These TCRs come from a human donor in good health (CMV status not recorded). Some clones in this sample may be carry-over from other donors' samples. The CDR3 runs from the conserved cysteine through the conserved F or W. A D gene is named only where the DNA matches it firmly. Only part of the rows carry a size: once, few, many, or a class if the clone is expanded.

CASSLIEGASDGYTF | TGTGCCAGCAGTTTAATAGAGGGGGCTTCTGATGGCTACACCTTC | TRBV28 | few | TRBD1 | TRBJ1-2
CASSIQGQGGRYNEQFF | TGTGCCAGTAGTATTCAAGGGCAGGGCGGTCGTTACAATGAGCAGTTCTTC | TRBV19 | NA | NA | TRBJ2-1
CASSQDGASGDQETQYF | TGCGCCAGCAGCCAAGATGGGGCTAGCGGGGATCAAGAGACCCAGTACTTC | TRBV4-1 | few | TRBD2 | TRBJ2-5
CATSRGGNADTQYF | TGTGCCACCAGCAGAGGGGGAAACGCAGATACGCAGTATTTT | TRBV15 | NA | NA | TRBJ2-3
CATSDLGLAEGGELFF | TGTGCCACCAGTGACCTTGGACTAGCAGAGGGCGGGGAGCTGTTTTTT | TRBV24-1 | few | TRBD2 | TRBJ2-2
CASSANRGQGYTF | TGTGCCAGCAGCGCGAACAGGGGGCAAGGCTACACCTTC | TRBV2 | many | TRBD1 | TRBJ1-2
CASSGNPPGHPIYEQYF | TGTGCCAGCAGTGGGAATCCCCCGGGACACCCGATTTACGAGCAGTACTTC | TRBV6-5 | NA | NA | TRBJ2-7
CASSQAVGASNEQFF | TGCGCCAGCAGCCAAGCAGTGGGGGCTAGCAATGAGCAGTTCTTC | TRBV4-1 | NA | NA | TRBJ2-1
CASSELAGDNEQFF | TGTGCCAGCAGTGAACTAGCGGGGGACAATGAGCAGTTCTTC | TRBV2 | few | TRBD2 | TRBJ2-1
CATSDSTYTDTQYF | TGTGCCACCAGTGACAGCACCTACACAGATACGCAGTATTTT | TRBV24-1 | many | NA | TRBJ2-3
CASSWVVTGSNTEAFF | TGTGCCAGCAGCTGGGTGGTTACAGGGTCGAACACTGAAGCTTTCTTT | TRBV7-2 | few | NA | TRBJ1-1
CASSLGGPVGEQYF | TGTGCCAGCAGCTTAGGGGGCCCCGTCGGCGAGCAGTACTTC | TRBV7-8 | many | NA | TRBJ2-7
CASSLGQYYGNTIYF | TGTGCCAGCAGTTTGGGACAGTACTATGGAAACACCATATATTTT | TRBV6-1 | many | TRBD1 | TRBJ1-3
CASRPTGGANYGYTF | TGTGCCAGCAGACCGACAGGGGGGGCTAACTATGGCTACACCTTC | TRBV27 | NA | TRBD1 | TRBJ1-2
CASTDSYNSPLHF | TGTGCCAGCACGGACTCCTATAATTCACCCCTCCACTTT | TRBV25-1 | NA | NA | TRBJ1-6
CASSEGSIDTQYF | TGTGCCAGCAGTGAAGGGAGCATTGATACGCAGTATTTT | TRBV6-1 | NA | NA | TRBJ2-3
CASSKTTRTGNSPLHF | TGTGCCAGCAGCAAGACGACCAGGACAGGGAATTCACCCCTCCACTTT | TRBV7-8 | NA | TRBD1 | TRBJ1-6
CASSPGASGTYGYTF | TGTGCCAGCAGCCCGGGAGCTTCCGGGACCTATGGCTACACCTTC | TRBV7-9 | NA | NA | TRBJ1-2
CASSPFQGNGGLFF | TGTGCCAGCAGCCCTTTCCAGGGTAACGGGGGCCTGTTTTTT | TRBV7-6 | many | NA | TRBJ1-4
CASNEGGNEQFF | TGTGCCAGCAACGAAGGGGGCAATGAGCAGTTCTTC | TRBV7-2 | NA | NA | TRBJ2-1
CASSLASGTGLSYEQYF | TGTGCCAGCAGCTTAGCTTCCGGGACAGGTCTATCCTACGAGCAGTACTTC | TRBV7-2 | NA | TRBD1 | TRBJ2-7
CASSFRGRLGTDTQYF | TGTGCCAGCAGCTTCAGGGGGCGATTAGGCACAGATACGCAGTATTTT | TRBV7-8 | NA | TRBD1 | TRBJ2-3
CASSYEGQGDYEQYF | TGTGCCAGCAGTTACGAGGGACAGGGGGACTACGAGCAGTACTTC | TRBV6-6 | few | TRBD1 | TRBJ2-7
CASSQRPSRRNTEAFF | TGTGCCAGCAGCCAACGGCCGAGTCGTCGGAACACTGAAGCTTTCTTT | TRBV3-1 | NA | NA | TRBJ1-1
CASSPDHNYSGNTIYF | TGTGCCAGCAGCCCAGACCACAACTACTCTGGAAACACCATATATTTT | TRBV7-9 | NA | NA | TRBJ1-3
CASGLGGYGYTF | TGTGCTAGTGGTTTAGGGGGATATGGCTACACCTTC | TRBV12-5 | NA | NA | TRBJ1-2
CASSYSGGGNEQFF | TGTGCCAGCAGTTACTCCGGGGGAGGGAATGAGCAGTTCTTC | TRBV6-5 | NA | TRBD2 | TRBJ2-1